Listed below are T cell receptor beta chains from one sample, sequenced in a study of OX40 agonist ivuxolimab in advanced cancers. The method was immunoSEQ multiplex PCR; TCRdb's version includes in-frame clones alone and lacks a portion of them. This sample yields fewer than 85,000 clones, of which 65% to 85% are seen a single time; less than 9.5% belongs to the top ten. The source material was CD4+ or CD8+ T cells sorted from blood, sampled in a trial of the OX40 agonist ivuxolimab. Receptors were obtained from an adult with an advanced solid tumor such as melanoma, head and neck, liver or kidney cancer. CDR3s include the opening cysteine and the closing phenylalanine or tryptophan. Each record gives: V gene, J gene, D gene, clone size, CDR3 DNA, CDR3 protein. D genes are given only for firm matches. Clone size is given for some rows only: seen once, a few or many times, or a class if the clone is expanded.

>TRBV7-5|TRBJ2-1|NA|few
NA
CVRSAKLRIWGTGSYNEQFF
>TRBV27|TRBJ2-7|TRBD2|NA
TGTGCCAGCAGTTTCCGAGCGGGAGGCCCCTACGAGCAGTACTTC
CASSFRAGGPYEQYF
>TRBV9|TRBJ2-1|NA|NA
TGTGCCAGCAGCGTAGCCGGCCTATTCTCCTACAATGAGCAGTTCTTC
CASSVAGLFSYNEQFF
>TRBV18|TRBJ2-1|TRBD2|NA
TGTGCCAGCTCACCAAACAGCGGGGGGGCTCGAGAGCAGTTCTTC
CASSPNSGGAREQFF
>TRBV25-1|TRBJ2-7|TRBD2|NA
TGTGCCAGCAGTGAAGGCCTAGCGGGAGGAGGTGAGCAGTACTTC
CASSEGLAGGGEQYF
>TRBV19|TRBJ2-3|NA|NA
TGTGCCAGTAGGGCGACTTTCACAGATACGCAGTATTTT
CASRATFTDTQYF
>TRBV28|TRBJ2-7|NA|NA
TGTGCCAGCAGTTTGCGTTATAGGCGCCACGAGCAGTACTTC
CASSLRYRRHEQYF
>TRBV6-4|TRBJ1-3|NA|NA
TGTGCCAGCAAGATACAGGGATCCGGAAACACCATATATTTT
CASKIQGSGNTIYF
>TRBV6-6|TRBJ1-1|NA|NA
TGTGCCAGCAGTTACTCGCGGGCTTTCTTT
CASSYSRAFF
>TRBV7-3|TRBJ2-4|TRBD2|NA
TGTGCCAGCAGCCCGGGAGGGGGCAAAAACATTCAGTACTTC
CASSPGGGKNIQYF
>TRBV5-6|TRBJ1-1|NA|NA
TGTGCCAGCAGCTTCGGGCAGATGATGAACACTGAAGCTTTCTTT
CASSFGQMMNTEAFF
>TRBV14|TRBJ1-2|NA|NA
TGTGCCAGCCGTAGGGGGGCAGGGCCAGTCTATGGCTACACCTTC
CASRRGAGPVYGYTF
>TRBV6-5|TRBJ2-5|NA|NA
TGTGCCAGCAGTTACTCGGGTGTCTCCCAAGAGACCCAGTACTTC
CASSYSGVSQETQYF
>TRBV4-1|TRBJ1-4|TRBD1|few
TGCGCCAGCAGCCAACTCCGGGACAGGGCCTCCCTAAGTAAAAAACTGTTTTTT
CASSQLRDRASLSKKLFF
>TRBV7-2|TRBJ2-3|NA|NA
TGTGCCAGCAGCTTAAGACTTGCAGATACGCAGTATTTT
CASSLRLADTQYF
>TRBV7-3|TRBJ2-1|TRBD2|NA
TGTGCCAGCAGCCGACCCGGCGGGAGCGCCTACAATGAGCAGTTCTTC
CASSRPGGSAYNEQFF
>TRBV9|TRBJ2-7|TRBD1|NA
TGTGCCAGCAGCGTAGGGGACAGCATCTACGAGCAGTACTTC
CASSVGDSIYEQYF
>TRBV6-1|TRBJ1-1|TRBD1|NA
TGTGCCAGCAGTGGATGGGACAGGGGGCGAGGGAACACTGAAGCTTTCTTT
CASSGWDRGRGNTEAFF
>TRBV19|TRBJ1-1|TRBD1|NA
TGTGCCAGTAGTATTGACAGGGGCTTCACTGAAGCTTTCTTT
CASSIDRGFTEAFF
>TRBV21-1|TRBJ2-7|NA|NA
TGTGCCAGCAGCAAAACCAGGGAAGTGACGGCCTCCTACGAGCAGTACTTC
CASSKTREVTASYEQYF
>TRBV5-6|TRBJ1-4|TRBD1|NA
TGTGCCAGCAGCTCGCTCCCGGGACAGGGTGGGGAAAAACTGTTTTTT
CASSSLPGQGGEKLFF
>TRBV21-1|TRBJ2-4|NA|few
TGTGCCAGCAGCAAAAAACGTGGTGGGGCGAGGCTAGCCAAAAACATTCAGTACTTC
CASSKKRGGARLAKNIQYF
>TRBV4-2|TRBJ2-5|TRBD2|NA
TGTGCCAGCAGCCAAGATTTAGGACTAGCGGGGGGCCAAGAGACCCAGTACTTC
CASSQDLGLAGGQETQYF
>TRBV6-6|TRBJ2-1|TRBD2|NA
TGTGCCAGCAGTACTCTACTAGCGGGAGAGAGCAATGAGCAGTTCTTC
CASSTLLAGESNEQFF
>TRBV2|TRBJ2-7|TRBD1|NA
TGTGCCAGCGACCGGGACAGGGGCTACGAGCAGTACTTC
CASDRDRGYEQYF
>TRBV11-2|TRBJ2-2|TRBD1|once
TGTGCCAGCAGCTTCAGGGACAGGGACACCGGGGAGCTGTTTTTT
CASSFRDRDTGELFF